This T cell receptor (beta chain) originates from a study of cytomegalovirus exposure and HLA in healthy donors. Study-wide results and limits: According to a later analysis, donors in an Asian-associated ancestry cluster reportedly had fewer N-insertions than the roughly 670-donor mean. Most CMV-associated TCR beta chains were later found to appear HLA-restricted. The study flagged roughly 150 TCR beta chains as cytomegalovirus-associated.

This clone appeared many times. The target antigen is unknown. Other nucleotide sequences in the sample specify the same CDR3. The PCR used 60 Vbeta and 13 Jbeta primers. Sequencing was performed with immunoSEQ multiplex PCR; in TCRdb, only in-frame clones are kept and a portion is missing. The profile covers 96,000 or so clones, with 65% to 75% appearing a single time and roughly 13% taken by the ten largest. Trimming cost V 8 bases and J 5 bases; bases outside gene matches: 4. The germline V gene has CDR1 LNHDA and CDR2 SQIVND (reference sequence). This CDR3 is built from 12 residues. The sequence was obtained from a woman in her 70s in good health and CMV-seropositive. Input material: PBMCs. The genes are TRBV19 and TRBJ2-7; 9 bases map to TRBD1. CDR3 DNA sequence: TGTGCCAGTCAGGGACAGGGTAACGAGCAGTACTTC. Its translation is CASQGQGNEQYF.